This TCR beta chain was found in a study of cytomegalovirus exposure and HLA in healthy donors. Overall study results and limits: Later analysis identified a missense DCLRE1C variant that was linked to TCR beta V- and J-gene trimming.

Primers: 60 Vbeta forward and 13 Jbeta reverse. Assay: immunoSEQ multiplex PCR; the TCRdb copy retains only in-frame clones and omits some. The sample lists 100,000 to 150,000 clones, 60% to 85% occurring once. In the case of this clone: No antigen is known for it.

The germline CDR1 and CDR2 sequences are LNHDA and SQIVND (reference sequence). CDR3 length: 14 residues. The J segment lost 7 bases and the V segment lost 6 bases, leaving 10 bases of the junction unmatched. The sequence was collected from a man in his fifties in good health and CMV-seronegative. V gene TRBV19 combines with J gene TRBJ1-2; TRBD1 matches at 8 bases. Sequencing was performed on PBMCs. DNA of the CDR3: TGTGCCAGTAGCCCACAGGGGGTTGTAGGTGGCTACACCTTC. Protein product: CASSPQGVVGGYTF.